Below, one T cell receptor beta chain is given with its context. The antigen remains unidentified. This sample's treatment: oral pan-JAK inhibitor, 5-10 mg twice daily. Sampling of alopecia areata patients yielded lesional scalp punch biopsies as well as peripheral blood. The sample originates from a study of CD8+ T cells in alopecia areata. At the level of the study: Once tofacitinib had been taken for 6 to 18 months, 6 months off drug followed. Affected scalp percentage gauged treated patients' severity. Study-level points and caveats: During tofacitinib treatment, many expanded lesional clones remained in scalp and blood.

cDNA serving as the sequencing template came from extracted, reverse transcribed RNA. Sequencing used immunoSEQ multiplex PCR; TCRdb keeps in-frame clones, though not all of them. Of about 190,000 clones listed, approximately 56% are singletons. The clonotype was recovered from a human donor with alopecia areata. The sequenced sample was CD4+ T cells sorted from blood, obtained at week 4, from a patient treated with tofacitinib.

CDR3 sequence: CASSPFGINYGYTF. CDR3 nucleotide sequence: TGTGCCAGCAGCCCTTTTGGGATTAACTATGGCTACACCTTC. The chain is built from TRBV7-2 and TRBJ1-2; no reliable D call. In germline, CDR1 is SGHTA, CDR2 FQGNSA. The CDR3 length is 14 residues. V lost 5 bases and J 1 base, leaving 11 bases between the germline ends. Looking up the rest from reference TRBV7-2 and TRBJ1-2 gives the full variable domain: GAGVSQSPSNKVTEKGKDVELRCDPISGHTALYWYRQSLGQGLEFLIYFQGNSAPDKSGLPSDRFSAERTGGSVSTLTIQRTQQEDSAVYLCASSPFGINYGYTFGSGTRLTVV.